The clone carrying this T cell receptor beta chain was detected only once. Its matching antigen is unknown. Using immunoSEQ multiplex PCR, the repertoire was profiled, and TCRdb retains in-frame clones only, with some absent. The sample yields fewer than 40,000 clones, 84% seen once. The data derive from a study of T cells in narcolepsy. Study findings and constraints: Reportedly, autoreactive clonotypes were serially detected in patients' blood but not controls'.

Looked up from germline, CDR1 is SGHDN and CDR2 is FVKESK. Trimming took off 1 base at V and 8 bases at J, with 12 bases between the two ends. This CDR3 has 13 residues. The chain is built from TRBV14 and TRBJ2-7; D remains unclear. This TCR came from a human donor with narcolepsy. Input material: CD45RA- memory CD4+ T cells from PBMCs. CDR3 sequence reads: CASSQALWGQQYV. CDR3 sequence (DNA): TGTGCCAGCAGCCAAGCTCTTTGGGGTCAGCAGTACGTC.